This T cell receptor (beta chain) derives from a study of beta chain features in type 1 diabetes. Study-level results: TCRB CDR3s from Type 1 diabetes patients were moderately but significantly shorter in all four CD4+ subsets. The question left open here concerned HLA type influencing TCRB rearrangement.

With V trimmed by 3 bases and J by 7 bases, 8 bases remained unmatched. The CDR3 extends over 13 amino acids. Germline loops: CDR1 GTSNPN, CDR2 SVGIG (reference sequence). Sequenced material consisted of expressed TCRB transcripts (all of the isolated RNA was reverse transcribed). Profiling relied on immunoSEQ multiplex PCR, and the TCRdb table lists in-frame clones only, not all of them. This sample has hundreds of thousands of clones, with 11% to 15% found just once. This clone was found a few times. Its antigen is unidentified. The chain joins TRBV30 to TRBJ2-7; 8 bases are a match to TRBD2. The source of this sequence is a man younger than 35 with type 1 diabetes. Sequences were obtained from naive CD4+ T cells from blood. In DNA, the CDR3 is TGTGCCTGGAGCGAAGGGACTAGGAGGGAGCAGTACTTC. Translated, it gives CAWSEGTRREQYF.